The rows below give T cell receptor beta chains drawn from one sample of a study of beta chain features in type 1 diabetes. Some clones are missing from TCRdb's copy, which holds only in-frame ones; the method was immunoSEQ multiplex PCR. The table lists about 400,000 clones, 10% to 15% of them singletons. Sequencing was performed on naive CD4+ T cells from blood. These receptors were obtained from a woman between 18 and 29 years old with type 1 diabetes. CDR3s include the opening cysteine and the closing phenylalanine or tryptophan. Each record gives: V gene, clone size, J gene, D gene, CDR3 protein, CDR3 DNA. D genes are given only for firm matches. Only part of the rows carry a size: once, few, many, or a class if the clone is expanded.

TRBV28,few,TRBJ1-2,-,CATGGANYGYTF,TGTGCCACCGGGGGAGCAAACTATGGCTACACCTTC
TRBV16,-,TRBJ2-5,TRBD1,CASSQRQGVQETQYF,TGTGCCAGCAGCCAACGACAGGGGGTACAAGAGACCCAGTACTTC
TRBV6-1,-,TRBJ2-3,-,CASRGITDTQYF,TGTGCCTCAAGGGGGATCACAGATACGCAGTATTTT
TRBV9,-,TRBJ2-7,TRBD2,CASSAPGTSSSEQYF,TGTGCCAGCAGCGCCCCCGGGACTAGCTCCTCCGAGCAGTACTTC
TRBV28,few,TRBJ2-7,TRBD2,CASKLAGSSYEQYF,TGTGCCAGCAAGTTAGCGGGGAGCTCCTACGAGCAGTACTTC
TRBV27,-,TRBJ2-1,TRBD1,CASSPRTGGWNEQFF,TGTGCCAGCAGTCCAAGGACAGGGGGCTGGAATGAGCAGTTCTTC
TRBV10-2,-,TRBJ2-5,-,CASSEGGPPQETQYF,TGCGCCAGCAGTGAAGGGGGACCGCCACAAGAGACCCAGTACTTC
TRBV19,few,TRBJ1-4,TRBD1,CASRLTGNEEKLFF,TGTGCCAGTAGGTTGACAGGGAACGAAGAAAAACTGTTTTTT
TRBV5-4,few,TRBJ1-2,-,CASSPTLAAYGYTF,TGTGCCAGCAGCCCAACCCTGGCGGCCTATGGCTACACCTTC
TRBV14,-,TRBJ2-1,-,CASSFVASSYNEQFF,TGTGCCAGCTCCTTTGTGGCTTCCTCCTACAATGAGCAGTTCTTC
TRBV7-2,-,TRBJ2-1,TRBD2,CASSSGLGLSEQFF,TGTGCCAGCAGCTCAGGACTAGGCTTAAGTGAGCAGTTCTTC
TRBV6-4,few,TRBJ2-4,-,CARAPGGHIQYF,TGTGCCAGGGCCCCAGGAGGGCACATTCAGTACTTC
TRBV1,few,TRBJ2-1,-,CTSSQDGVGSGPNEQFF,TGCACCAGCAGCCAAGATGGGGTTGGTAGCGGGCCCAATGAGCAGTTCTTC
TRBV29-1,few,TRBJ2-3,TRBD2,CSLSPHSGSSDTQYF,TGCAGTCTCTCTCCACATAGCGGGAGCTCAGATACGCAGTATTTT
TRBV7-9,-,TRBJ1-2,-,CASSSTTVYGYTF,TGTGCCAGCAGCTCCACGACAGTCTATGGCTACACCTTC
TRBV28,few,TRBJ2-7,TRBD2,CASSSPASGRSNEQYF,TGTGCCAGCAGTTCCCCAGCTAGCGGGAGAAGCAACGAGCAGTACTTC
TRBV20-1,-,TRBJ1-2,-,CSAGLTNGYTF,TGCAGTGCTGGACTGACCAACGGCTACACCTTC
TRBV29-1,few,TRBJ2-3,-,CSVEDRRGDTQYF,TGCAGCGTTGAAGATCGTCGGGGAGATACGCAGTATTTT
TRBV11-2,few,TRBJ1-5,-,CASSSSGYNQPQHF,TGTGCCAGCAGCTCATCAGGGTATAATCAGCCCCAGCATTTT
TRBV5-1,few,TRBJ2-1,TRBD2,CASSGGLKREGDEQFF,TGCGCCAGCAGCGGGGGGTTGAAGCGGGAGGGGGATGAGCAGTTCTTC
TRBV18,few,TRBJ2-1,-,CASSPFEDHEQFF,TGTGCCAGCTCACCTTTTGAGGATCATGAGCAGTTCTTC
TRBV2,few,TRBJ1-5,TRBD1,CASRSQGAQPQHF,TGTGCCAGCAGGTCTCAGGGGGCGCAGCCCCAGCATTTT
TRBV7-6,few,TRBJ2-3,TRBD2,CASSLGGRGTDTQYF,TGTGCCAGCAGCTTAGGGGGGAGGGGCACAGATACGCAGTATTTT
TRBV4-1,few,TRBJ2-7,-,CASSPPGLAPYEQYF,TGCGCCAGCAGCCCACCGGGACTGGCTCCCTACGAGCAGTACTTC
TRBV11-2,few,TRBJ2-5,-,CASSLNRASTQYF,TGTGCCAGCAGCTTAAATCGGGCTAGCACCCAGTACTTC
TRBV28,few,TRBJ2-7,TRBD2,CASSSSGRSYEQYF,TGTGCCAGCAGTTCTAGCGGGAGGTCTTACGAGCAGTACTTC
TRBV7-6,-,TRBJ1-1,TRBD1,CASSRKDRDNTEAFF,TGTGCCAGCAGCCGAAAGGACAGGGATAACACTGAAGCTTTCTTT
TRBV9,-,TRBJ2-2,TRBD2,CASSADSGSSGELFF,TGTGCCAGCAGCGCCGATAGCGGGAGTTCCGGGGAGCTGTTTTTT
TRBV5-1,few,TRBJ1-1,-,CASSLSVPRTEAFF,TGCGCCAGCAGCTTGAGTGTACCACGGACTGAAGCTTTCTTT
TRBV6-5,few,TRBJ2-7,TRBD2,CASRPGLADSYEQYF,TGTGCCAGCAGGCCCGGACTAGCGGACTCCTACGAGCAGTACTTC
TRBV4-3,-,TRBJ2-3,-,CASSQGPQGSDTQYF,TGCGCCAGCAGCCAGGGCCCCCAGGGATCAGATACGCAGTATTTT
TRBV18,-,TRBJ2-5,-,CASSPDRQETQYF,TGTGCCAGCTCACCGGACAGACAAGAGACCCAGTACTTC
TRBV7-8,-,TRBJ2-5,TRBD2,CASSPGRAFGIETQYF,TGTGCCAGCAGCCCCGGGAGGGCCTTTGGGATAGAGACCCAGTACTTC
TRBV10-2,few,TRBJ1-6,-,CASRPQGSSPLHF,TGCGCCAGCAGACCGCAGGGGAGTTCACCCCTCCACTTT
TRBV5-1,-,TRBJ2-7,-,CASSLAGVLYEQYF,TGCGCCAGCAGCTTGGCCGGGGTTCTGTACGAGCAGTACTTC
TRBV5-1,-,TRBJ2-3,TRBD2,CASQEQLAGGTDTQYF,TGCGCCAGCCAGGAACAGCTAGCGGGAGGAACAGATACGCAGTATTTT
TRBV4-3,-,TRBJ2-7,TRBD2,CASSQAGGPMGEQYF,TGCGCCAGCAGCCAAGCGGGGGGGCCGATGGGGGAGCAGTACTTC
TRBV25-1,-,TRBJ2-5,TRBD1,CASSGQGEKTQYF,TGTGCCAGCAGTGGACAGGGGGAAAAGACCCAGTACTTC
TRBV7-9,-,TRBJ2-5,-,CASSFREQETQYF,TGTGCCAGCAGCTTTAGGGAGCAAGAGACCCAGTACTTC
TRBV6-6,-,TRBJ2-1,-,CASSYSKGNEQFF,TGTGCCAGCAGTTACTCGAAGGGGAATGAGCAGTTCTTC
TRBV6-5,-,TRBJ1-2,-,CATGQSAYGYTF,TGTGCCACAGGACAGTCTGCCTATGGCTACACCTTC
TRBV7-6,few,TRBJ2-1,-,CASSLMASGDNEQFF,TGTGCCAGCAGCTTAATGGCTAGTGGTGACAATGAGCAGTTCTTC
TRBV6-5,few,TRBJ2-7,-,CASSSTRAYEQYF,TGTGCCAGCAGTTCCACCAGGGCCTACGAGCAGTACTTC
TRBV29-1,-,TRBJ2-7,TRBD1,CSVRGTDYEQYF,TGCAGCGTGAGAGGGACAGACTACGAGCAGTACTTC
TRBV28,-,TRBJ1-2,TRBD1,CASSFPSTGDYGYTF,TGTGCCAGCAGTTTCCCCTCTACAGGGGACTATGGCTACACCTTC
TRBV7-9,few,TRBJ2-7,-,CASSYPGVAYEQYF,TGTGCCAGCAGCTATCCAGGGGTGGCCTACGAGCAGTACTTC
TRBV4-3,-,TRBJ1-1,-,CASSPGHLSTEAFF,TGCGCCAGCAGCCCGGGACACCTCTCCACTGAAGCTTTCTTT
TRBV7-9,few,TRBJ1-6,TRBD1,CASSPRTGAGNSPLHF,TGTGCCAGCAGCCCGAGGACAGGGGCGGGTAATTCACCCCTCCACTTT
TRBV29-1,few,TRBJ2-1,TRBD2,CSVTRRESGEQFF,TGCAGCGTTACAAGGCGGGAGAGCGGTGAGCAGTTCTTC
TRBV5-6,few,TRBJ2-7,TRBD1,CASADRGYEQYF,TGTGCCAGCGCGGACAGGGGGTACGAGCAGTACTTC
TRBV6-5,few,TRBJ1-5,-,CASRGGLSQPQHF,TGTGCCAGCCGGGGGGGGCTCAGTCAGCCCCAGCATTTT
TRBV30,-,TRBJ1-1,TRBD1,CAWGGQMNTEAFF,TGTGCCTGGGGGGGACAGATGAACACTGAAGCTTTCTTT
TRBV7-2,few,TRBJ1-2,TRBD1,CASSPDRVGYTF,TGTGCCAGCAGCCCGGACAGGGTTGGCTACACCTTC
TRBV4-3,few,TRBJ2-1,-,CASSQTANNEQFF,TGCGCCAGCAGCCAAACTGCTAACAATGAGCAGTTCTTC
TRBV29-1,few,TRBJ1-2,-,CSVEDPPQGGKGYTF,TGCAGCGTTGAAGATCCCCCCCAGGGTGGTAAAGGCTACACCTTC
TRBV7-2,-,TRBJ2-1,-,CASSLGPQGGNEQFF,TGTGCCAGCAGCTTAGGGCCCCAGGGGGGAAATGAGCAGTTCTTC
TRBV30,-,TRBJ2-1,-,CAWNGIRYNEQFF,TGTGCCTGGAATGGTATTAGATACAATGAGCAGTTCTTC